The present T cell receptor (beta chain) was sequenced within a study of blood T cell repertoires in COVID-19. Here immunoSEQ multiplex PCR was the method, and the copy in TCRdb shows in-frame clones only, minus some. Among 200,000 to 250,000 clones, around nine tenths were seen once, and the ten largest hold about 15%. The CDR3 is made up of 14 amino acids. Germline V gene data show CDR1 as LNHDA and CDR2 as SQIVND (reference sequence). The V and J ends lost 2 bases and 2 bases respectively, with 10 bases between them. Specimen: PBMCs or T cells enriched from blood (not recorded which). The chain is built from TRBV19 and TRBJ2-7; D unclear. The clonotype was recovered from a woman between 50 and 59 years old with acute COVID-19. The CDR3 bases are TGTGCCAGTAGTATATACCCGACTCCCTACGAGCAGTACTTC. Its protein product is CASSIYPTPYEQYF.